This T cell receptor beta chain was found in a study of metastatic and nonmetastatic thyroid tumors. For the study at large: Malignant thyroid and benign thyroid patients provided blood and tumor or nodule tissue whose repertoires were compared. Study-wide points: It was reported that TCR beta diversity was significantly higher in malignant thyroid tumors than benign nodules, in blood and tumor.

This clone appeared a few times. No antigen is known for it. In the source study's methods: What underpinned the distant-metastasis classifier for papillary thyroid cancer was the set of CDR3 differences across clinicopathological groups. Via MiXCR, TCRdb re-called the PCR reads. These V and J calls rely on TCRdb rather than the paper's analysis. The repertoire includes over 9,000 clones, over 25% of them detected once, and over 7.5% sits in the top ten. No patient received treatment before thyroid surgery. Germline CDR1 and CDR2: MDHEN and SYDVKM. The CDR3 runs to 15 residues. Trimming removed 5 bases from V and 1 base from J; junction bases left unmatched: 7.

The sequencing sample was made of tumor tissue. The sequence derives from a female donor with papillary thyroid cancer or a benign thyroid nodule (not recorded which). Some clones in this sample may be carry-over from other donors' samples. The chain links TRBV28 to TRBJ1-1; TRBD1 matches at 7 bases. CDR3 residues: CASSIPGGPNTEAFF. CDR3 in DNA: TGTGCCAGCAGTATACCAGGGGGTCCGAACACTGAAGCTTTCTTT.